Below are 12 T cell receptor beta chains sequenced from a single sample in a study of control samples from healthy donors and cancer patients. Repertoires were generated with immunoSEQ multiplex PCR, while TCRdb's copy carries only in-frame clones and drops some. Among around 130,000 clones listed, 85% to 90% were seen once. What was sequenced was PBMCs. The receptors derive from a man aged 45-65 years with head and neck cancer.

This chain connects TRBV18 to TRBJ2-4, with no clear D. V was cut by 3 bases and J by 1 base, with 4 bases left in between. The CDR3 has 13 amino acids. Germline loops: CDR1 KGHSH, CDR2 LQKENI. The CDR3 protein is CASSPMAKNIQYF. In DNA, the CDR3 is TGTGCCAGCTCACCCATGGCCAAAAACATTCAGTACTTC.

This sequence joins TRBV3-1 (or the pseudogene TRBV3-2) and TRBJ2-1, with 9 bases lining up with TRBD1. The CDR3 loop spans 16 amino acids. With V trimmed by 6 bases and J by 4 bases, 10 bases remained unmatched. Germline V lookup: CDR1 LGHDT, CDR2 YNNKEL (reference sequence). The CDR3 is CASSPTRQGGYNEQFF. The CDR3 coding sequence is TGTGCCAGCAGTCCTACCAGACAGGGGGGATACAATGAGCAGTTCTTC.

This sequence joins TRBV5-4 and TRBJ2-7; the match to TRBD1 covers 10 bases. CDR1 is SGHNT and CDR2 is YYREEE in the germline V gene (reference sequence). The CDR3 runs to 14 residues. Trimming removed 6 bases from V and 5 bases from J; junction bases left unmatched: 8. CDR3 coding DNA: TGTGCCAGCACCCGACAGGGGGCGAACCACGAGCAGTACTTC. Its protein is CASTRQGANHEQYF.

This chain connects TRBV19 to TRBJ2-7, with 7 nucleotides matching TRBD1. Trimming at V came to 1 base and at J to 3 bases, leaving 3 bases not matched to a gene. Looked up from germline, CDR1 is LNHDA and CDR2 is SQIVND (reference sequence). There are 14 residues in the CDR3. CDR3 bases: TGTGCCAGTAGTATAGTAGCAGGGGGCTACGAGCAGTACTTC. It codes for CASSIVAGGYEQYF. Complete variable domain (other parts from reference TRBV19 and TRBJ2-7): DGGITQSPKYLFRKEGQNVTLSCEQNLNHDAMYWYRQDPGQGLRLIYYSQIVNDFQKGDIAEGYSVSREKKESFPLTVTSAQKNPTAFYLCASSIVAGGYEQYFGPGTRLTVT.

The chain uses TRBV2 and TRBJ1-3; D is possibly TRBD1 (5 bases). This CDR3 contains 15 residues. The V and J ends lost 2 bases and 2 bases respectively, with 10 bases between them. Looked up from germline, CDR1 is SNHLY and CDR2 is FYNNEI. CDR3 nucleotide sequence: TGTGCCAGCAGTGAACGTGCCAGGGCTGGAAACACCATATATTTT. Its translation: CASSERARAGNTIYF.

This chain uses TRBV28 with TRBJ2-3; D might be TRBD1 (7 bases). The CDR3 consists of 14 residues. The germline V and J ends were trimmed by 7 bases and 2 bases, with 13 bases remaining between them. Per the germline V gene, CDR1 is MDHEN and CDR2 is SYDVKM. The CDR3 region has the DNA TGTGCCAGCACCCCAGGGGGGCCCACAGATACGCAGTATTTT. This codes for CASTPGGPTDTQYF.

The chain links TRBV6-5 to TRBJ2-1; D is uncertain. The V and J ends lost 0 bases and 3 bases respectively, with 9 bases between them. The CDR3 is 15 amino acids. CDR1 and CDR2 from the germline V gene are MNHEY and SVGAGI. CDR3: CASSYSKNRYNEQFF. CDR3 bases: TGTGCCAGCAGTTACTCGAAAAATCGCTACAATGAGCAGTTCTTC.

The V gene is TRBV9, the J gene TRBJ2-1, with 7 bases that match TRBD2. The V gene end was trimmed by 3 bases and the J gene end by 10 bases; junction bases not matched to a gene: 10. Germline V gene lookup returns CDR1 SGDLS and CDR2 YYNGEE. This CDR3 spans 14 amino acids. The CDR3 spells CASSASPLAPEQFF. For the CDR3, the DNA is TGTGCCAGCAGCGCGTCCCCACTAGCGCCCGAGCAGTTCTTC.

The chain uses TRBV4-1 and TRBJ2-2; D unresolved. V shed 3 bases and J shed 6 bases, with 2 bases lying between them. The CDR3 has 11 amino acids. Germline V gene sequence: CDR1 MGHRA, CDR2 YSYEKL. The CDR3 bases are TGCGCCAGCAGCCAGTCCGGGGAGCTGTTTTTT. Its translation: CASSQSGELFF.

This clone was seen just once. The chain has TRBV30 and TRBJ1-2; 8 positions match TRBD1. V gave up 8 bases and J gave up 8 bases; unmatched junction bases: 7. The CDR3 runs 11 residues. The germline CDR1 and CDR2 sequences are GTSNPN and SVGIG (reference sequence). CDR3 region: CAEKTGEGYTF. CDR3 sequence (DNA): TGTGCCGAAAAGACAGGGGAGGGCTACACCTTC.

This clone has a count of ten or more. The chain couples TRBV5-1 to TRBJ1-2, with D maybe TRBD1 (6 bases). Trimming left V 4 bases short and J 7 bases short, with 11 bases between. The germline V gene has CDR1 SGHRS and CDR2 YFSETQ. The CDR3 spans 12 residues. The CDR3 DNA is TGCGCCAGCAGCGTGGACAGTTTTGGCTACACCTTC. Encoded protein: CASSVDSFGYTF.

This chain connects TRBV20-1 to TRBJ2-5; D not certain. This CDR3 is 11 amino acids long. Germline CDR1 DFQATT, CDR2 SNEGSKA (reference sequence). Trimming cost V 5 bases and J 1 base, with 5 bases left between them. CDR3 nucleotides: TGCAGTGCTGAGCCCCAAGAGACCCAGTACTTC. Translation: CSAEPQETQYF.